This passage covers 3 T cell receptor beta chains from one sample sequenced in a study of T cells expressing NK-cell markers. No DNA is given; TCRdb re-called the 5' RACE reads and lists each CDR3 protein once. The ten most abundant clones cover 7.3% of a sample with some 410,000 distinct CDR3 sequences. The sequenced material came from blood T cells: a sorted CD56 or NKG2C T cell subset, CD4+ or CD8+ T cells, or bulk PBMC T cells (not recorded which). The receptors derive from a woman aged 18 to 75 in good health.

V is TRBV14 and J is TRBJ2-2; the TRBD2 assignment by TCRdb is unverifiable without DNA. The CDR3 has 15 amino acids. The germline V gene encodes CDR1 SGHDN and CDR2 FVKESK. This CDR3 reads CASSEYTGPTGELFF. Based on the CDR3 plus reference TRBV14 and TRBJ2-2, the full variable domain is EAGVTQFPSHSVIEKGQTVTLRCDPISGHDNLYWYRRVMGKEIKFLLHFVKESKQDESGMPNNRFLAERTGGTYSTLKVQPAELEDSGVYFCASSEYTGPTGELFFGEGSRLTVL.

The CDR3: CSVLGDEAEQYF. This chain joins TRBV29-1 and TRBJ2-7; TCRdb proposes TRBD1, but this gene call is untestable without DNA. This CDR3 spans 12 amino acids. CDR1 and CDR2 (germline): SQVTM, ANQGSEA.

The chain couples TRBV25-1 to TRBJ2-1. From germline, CDR1 is MGHDK and CDR2 SYGVNS. The CDR3 is made up of 15 amino acids. The CDR3 spells CASSGSYYSNNEQFF. The variable domain in full, completed from reference TRBV25-1 and TRBJ2-1, reads EADIYQTPRYLVIGTGKKITLECSQTMGHDKMYWYQQDPGMELHLIHYSYGVNSTEKGDLSSESTVSRIRTEHFPLTLESARPSHTSQYLCASSGSYYSNNEQFFGPGTRLTVL.